The 21 T cell receptor beta chains in this list originate from one sample, sequenced in a study of T cell repertoires in cytomegalovirus infection. TCRdb reprocessed the reads with MiXCR, giving one entry per CDR3 protein. The sample lists 450,000 to 650,000 distinct CDR3 sequences; almost 40% were seen once. These receptors have no identified antigens. The source was cultured PBMCs, collected from culture after CMV antigen stimulation. The receptors derive from a human donor in good health (CMV status not recorded). Some clones in this sample may be carry-over from other donors' samples.

The J gene is TRBJ1-5, the V gene TRBV6-6; D call uncertain. Germline V gives CDR1 MNHNY, CDR2 SVGAGI (reference sequence). V shed 6 bases and J shed 9 bases, with 15 bases lying between them. The CDR3 sequence is 13 residues long. In nucleotides, the CDR3 is TGTGCCAGCAGGGTCGTTTCGGAAGGGCCCCAGCATTTT. This codes for CASRVVSEGPQHF.

V gene TRBV5-1 combines with J gene TRBJ2-5; D gene uncertain. CDR3 size: 14 residues. The germline V gene encodes CDR1 SGHRS and CDR2 YFSETQ. With 5 bases removed from V and 5 bases from J, the gap between germline ends came to 16 bases. The CDR3 nucleotides read TGCGCCAGCAGAATCGGACCGGCACCCGAGACCCAGTACTTC. Protein sequence: CASRIGPAPETQYF.

Ten or more counts support this clonotype. The chain is built from TRBV7-2 and TRBJ2-1; 12 nucleotides line up with TRBD2. CDR1 SGHTA and CDR2 FQGNSA come from the germline V gene. The CDR3 sequence is 16 residues long. V shed 3 bases and J 7 bases; nucleotides not matched to a gene: 7. CDR3 bases: TGTGCCAGCAGCTTGCACGGGACTAGCGGGTTAAATGAGCAGTTCTTC. Amino acid sequence: CASSLHGTSGLNEQFF.

The V gene is TRBV6-6, the J gene TRBJ1-3, with unresolved D. CDR3 length: 14 residues. V lost 7 bases to trimming and J lost 0 bases, with 10 bases between them. From germline, CDR1 is MNHNY and CDR2 SVGAGI (reference sequence). The CDR3, as DNA: TGTGCCAGCACTACCAGGAACTCTGGAAACACCATATATTTT. Protein: CASTTRNSGNTIYF.

The chain uses TRBV20-1 and TRBJ1-6; 8 bases line up with TRBD1. The CDR3 extends over 13 amino acids. Germline V gene lookup returns CDR1 DFQATT and CDR2 SNEGSKA (reference sequence). After removal of 3 bases from V and 8 bases from J, the junction contained 3 bases not matched to a gene. CDR3 sequence reads: CSASPDRDSPLHF. The DNA for the CDR3 is TGCAGTGCTAGTCCGGACAGGGATTCACCCCTCCACTTT.

This clonotype has a single count. This sequence joins TRBV11-2 and TRBJ2-1, with 7 bases aligning to TRBD2. The CDR3 has 17 residues. The trim removed 3 bases at V and 8 bases at J, leaving 16 bases unmatched. The germline CDR1 and CDR2 sequences are SGHAT and FQNNGV. The CDR3: CASSFQTLPGLLYEQFF. The CDR3 DNA follows: TGTGCCAGCAGCTTCCAGACACTCCCGGGACTACTCTATGAGCAGTTCTTC.

At least ten counts were recorded for this clonotype. The gene calls are TRBV7-2 and TRBJ2-1; tentative D call: TRBD1 (5 bases). The CDR3 is made up of 14 amino acids. Per germline, CDR1 SGHTA and CDR2 FQGNSA. The germline V and J ends were trimmed by 5 bases and 2 bases, with 10 bases remaining between them. The CDR3 DNA follows: TGTGCCAGCAGCATCGGACACCCCTACAATGAGCAGTTCTTC. This gives the protein CASSIGHPYNEQFF. The variable domain in full, completed from reference TRBV7-2 and TRBJ2-1, reads GAGVSQSPSNKVTEKGKDVELRCDPISGHTALYWYRQSLGQGLEFLIYFQGNSAPDKSGLPSDRFSAERTGGSVSTLTIQRTQQEDSAVYLCASSIGHPYNEQFFGPGTRLTVL.

V usage is TRBV20-1 and J usage is TRBJ2-1; TRBD2 might be the D (6 bases). The V gene's germline CDR1 is DFQATT and CDR2 SNEGSKA (reference sequence). The CDR3 consists of 18 residues. V was cut by 1 base and J by 2 bases, with 21 bases left in between. The CDR3 DNA reads as TGCAGTGCTAGAGTAGCCCGTTCTCTGTGGGGGGCCTACAATGAGCAGTTCTTC. This translates into CSARVARSLWGAYNEQFF.

The rearrangement links TRBV25-1 to TRBJ1-2; no clear D. The CDR3 spans 17 residues. V lost 0 bases and J 2 bases, leaving 16 bases between the germline ends. The germline CDR1 and CDR2 sequences are MGHDK and SYGVNS. The CDR3 sequence: CASSEYLFGSGNYGYTF. The CDR3 DNA reads as TGTGCCAGCAGTGAATATCTTTTTGGTAGTGGCAACTATGGCTACACCTTC.

In its sample, this clonotype was seen a few times. The chain has TRBV12-3 or TRBV12-4 and TRBJ1-2; weak D call: TRBD1 (6 bases). V lost 5 bases, J lost 4 bases, and 11 bases lay in between. This CDR3 has 13 amino acids. The CDR3 loop reads CASSNRVRYGYTF. The CDR3 nucleotides read TGTGCCAGCAGTAACAGGGTTCGCTATGGCTACACCTTC.

This clonotype was seen repeatedly, ten times or more. This chain links TRBV7-2 with TRBJ1-2, with 8 bases fitting TRBD1. Trimming at V came to 8 bases and at J to 4 bases, leaving 6 bases not matched to a gene. The CDR3 runs to 13 residues. The germline V gene has CDR1 SGHTA and CDR2 FQGNSA. The chain's CDR3 is CASLPGTGYGYTF. The CDR3 DNA sequence: TGTGCCAGCTTACCCGGGACAGGCTATGGCTACACCTTC.

This chain links TRBV7-4 with TRBJ2-2; no clear D gene. Germline CDR1 is SGHVT and CDR2 is SQSDAQ. The ends were cut back, 1 base at V and 4 bases at J, with 10 bases in the middle. The CDR3 is 15 residues long. CDR3 amino acids: CASSLEATLTGELFF. Here the CDR3 DNA reads TGTGCCAGCAGCTTAGAAGCCACTCTCACCGGGGAGCTGTTTTTT.

J is TRBJ1-4 and V is TRBV4-1; unclear D gene. The V and J ends lost 4 bases and 6 bases respectively, with 18 bases between them. The CDR3 is made up of 16 amino acids. From germline, CDR1 is MGHRA and CDR2 YSYEKL. The DNA for the CDR3 is TGCGCCAGCAGCCCCGTCTTGAGCCGTATGGATGAAAAACTGTTTTTT. Translation gives CASSPVLSRMDEKLFF.

The chain couples TRBV11-2 to TRBJ2-1; a weak D match, TRBD2 (6 bases). CDR1 and CDR2 (germline): SGHAT, FQNNGV. Trimming took 5 bases from V and 5 from J, leaving 22 bases between them. There are 17 residues in the CDR3. CDR3 coding DNA: TGTGCCAGCAGCGGATCGGGGGACCAAGGGGCAAACAATGAGCAGTTCTTC. It encodes CASSGSGDQGANNEQFF. Variable domain in full (rest from reference TRBV11-2 and TRBJ2-1): EAGVAQSPRYKIIEKRQSVAFWCNPISGHATLYWYQQILGQGPKLLIQFQNNGVVDDSQLPKDRFSAERLKGVDSTLKIQPAKLEDSAVYLCASSGSGDQGANNEQFFGPGTRLTVL.

This clonotype came up many times. Mismatch with germline at one junction end may stem from a read error. The rearrangement uses TRBV7-2 and TRBJ2-4; no clear D gene. This CDR3 comprises 12 residues. Germline CDR1 SGHTA, CDR2 FQGNSA. CDR3 region: CASSLASSYPNF. As DNA, the CDR3 is TGTGCCAGCAGCTTAGCCTCGTCTTACCCTAACTTC.

This rearrangement joins TRBV18 to TRBJ2-1, with TRBD2 matching over 14 bases. CDR3 length: 15 residues. V shed 9 bases and J 8 bases; nucleotides not matched to a gene: 9. Germline values: CDR1 KGHSH, CDR2 LQKENI. Here the CDR3 reads CASRVGLAGEYEQFF. For the CDR3, the DNA is TGTGCCAGTCGCGTGGGACTAGCGGGAGAATATGAGCAGTTCTTC.

This clonotype has just one count. The rearrangement joins TRBV7-3 to TRBJ1-5; D unclear. The V and J ends lost 3 bases and 5 bases respectively, with 5 bases between them. This CDR3 spans 12 amino acids. CDR1 and CDR2 (germline): SGHTA, FQGTGA. CDR3 sequence reads: CASSFYDQPQHF. Here the CDR3 DNA reads TGTGCCAGCAGCTTTTACGATCAGCCCCAGCATTTT.

The CDR3 nucleotides read TGTGCCAGCAGCTTGGAGGTCGGCAGCTATGGCTACACCTTC. It codes for CASSLEVGSYGYTF. J is TRBJ1-2 and V is TRBV5-4; D call uncertain. V was trimmed by 0 bases and J by 4 bases, leaving 10 bases between them. There are 14 residues in the CDR3. Per germline, CDR1 SGHNT and CDR2 YYREEE (reference sequence).

V is TRBV29-1 and J is TRBJ2-3; 8 positions match TRBD1. The CDR3 has 13 residues. Trimming took 4 bases from V and 5 from J; bases not matched to a gene: 5. Per the germline V gene, CDR1 is SQVTM and CDR2 is ANQGSEA. CDR3 region: CSVGAGGLDTQYF. CDR3 DNA: TGCAGCGTTGGGGCAGGGGGCTTAGATACGCAGTATTTT.

The rearrangement uses TRBV10-3 and TRBJ2-3; 9 bases match TRBD2. V trimming: 4 bases; J trimming: 0 bases; junction bases outside the gene matches: 8. Germline-derived CDR1 and CDR2 are ENHRY and SYGVKD. The CDR3 covers 17 residues. As DNA, the CDR3 is TGTGCCATCAGTGCAGCGGGGGGCCCATCTAGCACAGATACGCAGTATTTT. Protein sequence: CAISAAGGPSSTDTQYF.

This clonotype turned up a few times. The chain recombines TRBV19 with TRBJ1-1; 12 bases line up with TRBD1. The CDR3 extends over 16 amino acids. In germline, CDR1 is LNHDA, CDR2 SQIVND (reference sequence). The trim removed 6 bases at V and 6 bases at J, leaving 11 bases unmatched. CDR3 in amino acids: CASRGTGGAHLAEAFF. As DNA, the CDR3 is TGTGCCAGTAGAGGGACAGGGGGCGCCCATTTGGCTGAAGCTTTCTTT. Complete variable domain (other parts from reference TRBV19 and TRBJ1-1): DGGITQSPKYLFRKEGQNVTLSCEQNLNHDAMYWYRQDPGQGLRLIYYSQIVNDFQKGDIAEGYSVSREKKESFPLTVTSAQKNPTAFYLCASRGTGGAHLAEAFFGQGTRLTVV.